One and the same sample provided the 23 T cell receptor beta chains below, sequenced in a study of shared clonotypes between healthy human individuals. The data were produced by immunoSEQ multiplex PCR, yet TCRdb's version contains in-frame clones alone and is incomplete. The table records 300,000 to 400,000 clones, approximately 74% of them present only once. Material: memory CD4+ T cells sorted from blood. The subset: CD45RA-negative fraction. All receptors derive from a man aged 25-40 years in good health.

The chain combines TRBV2 with TRBJ2-7, with a tentative D call TRBD1 (6 bases). Germline V gene data show CDR1 as SNHLY and CDR2 as FYNNEI. The length of the CDR3 is 13 residues. The V end was cut by 6 bases, the J end by 3 bases, with 12 bases between. As DNA, the CDR3 is TGTGCCAGCAGACAGGGACCCTTCTACGAGCAGTACTTC. This translates into CASRQGPFYEQYF.

The count of this clone is one. This chain uses TRBV28 with TRBJ2-5; 8 bases map to TRBD1. The J segment lost 7 bases and the V segment lost 7 bases, leaving 17 bases of the junction unmatched. The CDR3 spans 16 residues. Germline values: CDR1 MDHEN, CDR2 SYDVKM. The CDR3 DNA is TGTGCCAGCATTCCCGGTGGGGACAGGACGCCGGGGACCCAGTACTTC. It yields the protein CASIPGGDRTPGTQYF. Using reference TRBV28 and TRBJ2-5 for the parts outside the CDR3, the full variable domain is DVKVTQSSRYLVKRTGEKVFLECVQDMDHENMFWYRQDPGLGLRLIYFSYDVKMKEKGDIPEGYSVSREKKERFSLILESASTNQTSMYLCASIPGGDRTPGTQYFGPGTRLLVL.

The chain couples TRBV18 to TRBJ2-6; D remains ambiguous. V was pared by 0 bases and J by 0 bases, with 18 bases between. The CDR3 covers 20 residues. Looked up from germline, CDR1 is KGHSH and CDR2 is LQKENI. The CDR3 protein is CASSPPNGRTLISGANVLTF. CDR3 sequence (DNA): TGTGCCAGCTCACCACCGAATGGACGGACGCTGATCTCTGGGGCCAACGTCCTGACTTTC.

This chain connects TRBV28 to TRBJ1-1, with 7 positions matching TRBD1. Trimming at V came to 7 bases and at J to 1 base, leaving 9 bases not matched to a gene. The CDR3 sequence is 15 residues long. Germline V gives CDR1 MDHEN, CDR2 SYDVKM. The chain's CDR3 is CASKKEQGWNTEAFF. DNA of the CDR3: TGTGCCAGCAAAAAAGAACAGGGGTGGAACACTGAAGCTTTCTTT.

This clone was found once. The chain joins TRBV11-2 to TRBJ1-2, with D tentatively TRBD1 (6 bases). The CDR3 consists of 13 residues. Trimming left V 5 bases short and J 0 bases short, with 7 bases between. The germline gives CDR1 SGHAT, CDR2 FQNNGV. This CDR3 is CASSRQANYGYTF. The DNA for the CDR3 is TGTGCCAGCAGCAGACAGGCTAACTATGGCTACACCTTC.

The chain recombines TRBV18 with TRBJ1-4; 7 bases fit TRBD1. CDR1 and CDR2 from the germline V gene are KGHSH and LQKENI. This CDR3 has 15 amino acids. The junction had 6 bases not matched to a gene; V was cut back by 0 bases and J by 8 bases. CDR3 residues: CASSPPGQLGEKLFF. CDR3 nucleotides: TGTGCCAGCTCACCACCGGGACAGCTGGGGGAAAAACTGTTTTTT.

This clone has more than one count but fewer than ten. The rearrangement links TRBV5-1 to TRBJ2-7, with 8 positions matching TRBD1. The V gene's germline CDR1 is SGHRS and CDR2 YFSETQ. The CDR3 runs to 16 residues. After removal of 4 bases from V and 6 bases from J, the junction contained 15 bases not matched to a gene. The CDR3 loop reads CASSDVQGARLREQYF. For the CDR3, the DNA is TGCGCCAGCAGCGACGTGCAGGGGGCGCGACTACGCGAGCAGTACTTC.

The chain employs TRBV7-6 and TRBJ2-7; D is perhaps TRBD1 (8 bases). V lost 5 bases and J 1 base, leaving 15 bases between the germline ends. Per the germline V gene, CDR1 is SGHVS and CDR2 is FNYEAQ. The CDR3 is 15 residues long. The CDR3 protein is CASSRTGRGSYEQYF. The CDR3 DNA sequence: TGTGCCAGCAGCCGGACAGGGAGGGGGTCCTACGAGCAGTACTTC.

The chain combines TRBV6-1 with TRBJ1-1; D gene uncertain. The CDR3 sequence is 14 residues long. Trimming removed 1 base at V and 0 bases at J, with 6 bases between. Germline CDR1 MNHNS, CDR2 SASEGT. The CDR3 DNA reads TGTGCCAGCAGTGAAGTATACATGAACACTGAAGCTTTCTTT. This translates into CASSEVYMNTEAFF.

V usage is TRBV29-1 and J usage is TRBJ2-3, with a possible D match to TRBD1 (5 bases). Looked up from germline, CDR1 is SQVTM and CDR2 is ANQGSEA. CDR3 length: 15 residues. Trimming took off 4 bases at V and 0 bases at J, with 14 bases between the two ends. As DNA, the CDR3 is TGCAGCGTTGGATACCAGGGAACTAGCACAGATACGCAGTATTTT. Translated, it gives CSVGYQGTSTDTQYF.

The rearrangement uses TRBV6-1 and TRBJ2-1; no clear D. This CDR3 is 15 amino acids long. Between the trimmed V and J ends, which lost 5 bases and 0 bases, there was a span of 11 bases. Germline V lookup: CDR1 MNHNS, CDR2 SASEGT. The CDR3 DNA sequence: TGTGCCAGCAGTACGACACTGAGCTCCTACAATGAGCAGTTCTTC. It codes for CASSTTLSSYNEQFF.

The CDR3 DNA is TGTGCCAGCAGTGAGTTCAGGAACACTGAAGCTTTCTTT. Amino acid sequence: CASSEFRNTEAFF. V gene TRBV6-1 combines with J gene TRBJ1-1; D is unclear. This CDR3 contains 13 residues. CDR1 is MNHNS, CDR2 SASEGT, per germline. The V end lost 3 bases, the J end lost 1 base, and 6 bases lay between the germline ends.

J is TRBJ1-2 and V is TRBV18; tentative D call: TRBD1 (5 bases). V was trimmed by 2 bases and J by 1 base, leaving 14 bases between them. CDR1 KGHSH and CDR2 LQKENI come from the germline V gene. The CDR3 sequence is 16 residues long. CDR3 region: CASSPLSDRNNYGYTF. In DNA, the CDR3 is TGTGCCAGCTCACCATTGAGCGACAGAAATAACTATGGCTACACCTTC.

This clone has just one count. This chain uses TRBV28 with TRBJ2-1; possibly TRBD1 for D (5 bases). The CDR3 length is 18 residues. Trimming stripped 3 bases from V and 4 bases from J, with 22 bases between. Germline CDR1 and CDR2: MDHEN and SYDVKM. The DNA for the CDR3 is TGTGCCAGCAGTTTCGTAGGGGCAGCTATGACATCATACAATGAGCAGTTCTTC. The encoded protein is CASSFVGAAMTSYNEQFF.

This chain links TRBV7-2 with TRBJ2-2; D unresolved. CDR1 SGHTA and CDR2 FQGNSA come from the germline V gene. This CDR3 region has 14 residues. V was pared by 5 bases and J by 4 bases, with 11 bases between. The DNA of the CDR3 is TGTGCCAGCAGCGTATCTTGGGGCACCGGGGAGCTGTTTTTT. Protein product: CASSVSWGTGELFF.

This clone was seen only once. The gene calls are TRBV10-2 and TRBJ2-1; D gene unclear. V was shortened by 2 bases and J by 6 bases, with 14 bases between the two germline ends. This CDR3 spans 15 amino acids. The germline CDR1 and CDR2 sequences are WSHSY and SAAADI. The CDR3 protein is CASSENSRRSNEQFF. In DNA form, the CDR3 reads TGCGCCAGCAGTGAGAACTCCCGGCGCAGCAATGAGCAGTTCTTC.

This chain links TRBV28 with TRBJ2-3, with D perhaps given as TRBD1 or TRBD2 (5 bases each). The V end lost 4 bases, the J end lost 2 bases, and 10 bases lay between the germline ends. The CDR3 has 14 amino acids. Germline V gene lookup returns CDR1 MDHEN and CDR2 SYDVKM. CDR3 DNA sequence: TGTGCCAGCAGTTCCGGGACCCTCACAGATACGCAGTATTTT. The encoded protein is CASSSGTLTDTQYF. Looking up the rest from reference TRBV28 and TRBJ2-3 gives the full variable domain: DVKVTQSSRYLVKRTGEKVFLECVQDMDHENMFWYRQDPGLGLRLIYFSYDVKMKEKGDIPEGYSVSREKKERFSLILESASTNQTSMYLCASSSGTLTDTQYFGPGTRLTVL.

The chain joins TRBV15 to TRBJ1-1; D might be TRBD1 (5 bases). This CDR3 has 16 residues. Germline assignment: CDR1 LNHNV and CDR2 YYDKDF (reference sequence). V lost 0 bases and J 5 bases, leaving 16 bases between the germline ends. CDR3 coding DNA: TGTGCCACCAGCAGAGATAGGGGTTTTTCCGAGACTGAAGCTTTCTTT. Its translation: CATSRDRGFSETEAFF.

The chain has TRBV9 and TRBJ2-2, with a possible D match to TRBD2 (6 bases). In germline, CDR1 is SGDLS, CDR2 YYNGEE. The CDR3 has 20 residues. Between the trimmed V and J ends, which lost 0 bases and 0 bases, there was a span of 21 bases. In nucleotides, the CDR3 is TGTGCCAGCAGCGTAGGGAGGGCTTTACTGGACAAATCGAACACCGGGGAGCTGTTTTTT. Translation gives CASSVGRALLDKSNTGELFF.

The chain has TRBV18 and TRBJ1-4; 10 nucleotides align to TRBD1. Germline CDR1 reads KGHSH; CDR2 reads LQKENI. Trimming at V came to 4 bases and at J to 8 bases, leaving 7 bases not matched to a gene. The CDR3 loop spans 15 amino acids. CDR3 bases: TGTGCCAGCTCACGAGGACAGGGGGGGCAAGAAAAACTGTTTTTT. Its protein is CASSRGQGGQEKLFF. Full variable domain (remainder filled in from reference TRBV18 and TRBJ1-4): NAGVMQNPRHLVRRRGQEARLRCSPMKGHSHVYWYRQLPEEGLKFMVYLQKENIIDESGMPKERFSAEFPKEGPSILRIQQVVRGDSAAYFCASSRGQGGQEKLFFGSGTQLSVL.

The chain employs TRBV7-2 and TRBJ1-4; TRBD1 is a possible D gene (6 bases). V lost 2 bases and J lost 7, with 11 bases in between. This CDR3 is 14 amino acids long. CDR1 and CDR2 (germline): SGHTA, FQGNSA. The CDR3 reads CASSLTGLSEKLFF. The CDR3 DNA sequence: TGTGCCAGCAGCTTAACAGGGCTTAGTGAAAAACTGTTTTTT.

The J gene is TRBJ2-2, the V gene TRBV29-1; 9 nucleotides agree with TRBD1. The germline V gene encodes CDR1 SQVTM and CDR2 ANQGSEA. The J segment lost 5 bases and the V segment lost 5 bases, leaving 6 bases of the junction unmatched. The CDR3 is made up of 14 amino acids. The chain's CDR3 is CSVRTGGATGELFF. CDR3 sequence (DNA): TGCAGCGTTCGAACAGGGGGCGCAACCGGGGAGCTGTTTTTT.

The V gene is TRBV11-2, the J gene TRBJ2-1; D assignment may be TRBD1 or TRBD2 (5 bases each). The CDR3 has 14 amino acids. Germline V gene lookup returns CDR1 SGHAT and CDR2 FQNNGV. Trimming removed 0 bases from V and 13 bases from J, with 16 bases in between. CDR3 in amino acids: CASSLDGGRTGQFF. Written as DNA, the CDR3 is TGTGCCAGCAGCTTAGATGGGGGACGAACAGGACAGTTCTTC.